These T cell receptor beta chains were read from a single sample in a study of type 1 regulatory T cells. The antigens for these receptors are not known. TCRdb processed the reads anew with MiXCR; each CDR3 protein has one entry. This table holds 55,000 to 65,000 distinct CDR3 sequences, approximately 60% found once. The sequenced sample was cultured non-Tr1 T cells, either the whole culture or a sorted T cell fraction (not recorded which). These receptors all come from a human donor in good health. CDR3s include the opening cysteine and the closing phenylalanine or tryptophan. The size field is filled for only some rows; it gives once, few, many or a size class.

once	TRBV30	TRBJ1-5	CAWSGAPLGPQHF
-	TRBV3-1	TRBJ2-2	CASSQEVRVSKNTGGLFF
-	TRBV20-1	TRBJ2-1	CSVEPGLALINEQFF
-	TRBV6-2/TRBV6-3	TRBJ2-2	CASSWTSAGELFF
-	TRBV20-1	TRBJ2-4	CSASKDKENIQYF
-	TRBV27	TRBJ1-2	CASRVGTKYGYTF
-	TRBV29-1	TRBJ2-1	CSVARGLGNNEQFF
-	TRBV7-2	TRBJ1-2	CASSLGPPGQGNYGYTF
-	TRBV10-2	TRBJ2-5	CASSESGRQETQYF
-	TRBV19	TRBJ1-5	CASSRGAGGDSPQHF